This T cell receptor (beta chain) was retrieved from a study of T cells in Graves' hyperthyroidism and ophthalmopathy. Using RNA transcripts as the source, TCR beta CDR3 regions were amplified. A first-round RT-PCR of the TCR CDR3 used the HTBI primer set. TCRdb independently ran MiXCR on the multiplex PCR reads; one entry per CDR3 protein. The data show 600,000 to 850,000 distinct CDR3 sequences, with around 19% seen just once and 16% held by the top ten. Germline CDR1 reads MNHGY; CDR2 reads SVAAGI. This CDR3 comprises 15 residues. V lost 2 bases and J 5 bases, leaving 15 bases between the germline ends. Sample collection date corresponds to first hyperthyroidism diagnosis, prior to any ophthalmopathy symptoms. Source material for PBMCs was 9 to 10 ml fresh peripheral blood.

The chain recombines TRBV6-9 with TRBJ2-5; TRBD1 is a possible D gene (5 bases). Source material: blood. The clonotype originates from a woman in her fifties or sixties with Graves' hyperthyroidism that later progressed to Graves' ophthalmopathy. CDR3 in DNA: TGTGCCAGCAGTTATGGACCAGGGAATGTCGAGACCCAGTACTTC. It specifies CASSYGPGNVETQYF.